A single sample is the source of the 14 T cell receptor beta chains below, sequenced in a study of blood T cell repertoires in COVID-19. Clones were sequenced by immunoSEQ multiplex PCR, and TCRdb holds only the in-frame ones, with some missing. The sample lists approximately 300,000 clones; approximately 90% were seen once. Sequenced input: peripheral blood. The receptors shown here come from a woman aged 50 to 65 with COVID-19, enrolled during active disease.

The J gene is TRBJ2-7, the V gene TRBV20-1, with unresolved D. The CDR3 spans 11 residues. V gave up 2 bases and J gave up 7 bases, with 9 bases separating them. Per the germline V gene, CDR1 is DFQATT and CDR2 is SNEGSKA (reference sequence). CDR3 DNA: TGCAGTGCTAGATCAGACTTAGAGCAGTACTTC. Translation: CSARSDLEQYF.

This chain uses TRBV12-5 with TRBJ2-7; 8 bases are a match to TRBD2. The V segment lost 1 base and the J segment 2 bases; nucleotides outside the gene matches: 10. Germline CDR1 and CDR2: LGHNT and FRNRAP. There are 17 residues in the CDR3. CDR3 amino acids: CASGLGTRVAGTYEQYF. The CDR3 bases are TGTGCTAGTGGTTTGGGTACCCGGGTAGCGGGGACCTACGAGCAGTACTTC.

J is TRBJ1-3 and V is TRBV18; 7 nucleotides agree with TRBD1. Germline V lookup: CDR1 KGHSH, CDR2 LQKENI. The CDR3 sequence is 14 residues long. The trim removed 2 bases at V and 8 bases at J, leaving 6 bases unmatched. In DNA form, the CDR3 reads TGTGCCAGCTCACCAGGGACAGCCGGGTACACCATATATTTT. It encodes CASSPGTAGYTIYF.

The genes are TRBV4-2 and TRBJ2-7, with D possibly matching TRBD1 (6 bases). This CDR3 has 14 amino acids. V shed 3 bases and J shed 3 bases, with 12 bases lying between them. Germline V gene sequence: CDR1 LGHNA, CDR2 YNFKEQ. CDR3: CASSQGAIGYEQYF. The CDR3 nucleotides read TGTGCCAGCAGCCAGGGGGCGATCGGCTACGAGCAGTACTTC.

This chain connects TRBV6-5 to TRBJ1-1, with 7 bases identical to TRBD1. Germline lookup yields CDR1 MNHEY and CDR2 SVGAGI. The V and J ends lost 0 bases and 0 bases, in that order; junction bases with no gene match: 1. This CDR3 has 15 amino acids. CDR3 residues: CASSYSRGLNTEAFF. DNA for the CDR3: TGTGCCAGCAGTTACTCGAGGGGGCTGAACACTGAAGCTTTCTTT.

The chain has TRBV18 and TRBJ2-2, with a weak D call TRBD1 (6 bases). Deletions cut 3 bases from V and 2 bases from J, with 16 bases between. The CDR3 runs to 17 residues. Germline values: CDR1 KGHSH, CDR2 LQKENI. As DNA, the CDR3 is TGTGCCAGCTCACCTCAACCGACAGGTTCTAACACCGGGGAGCTGTTTTTT. This codes for CASSPQPTGSNTGELFF.

The V call is TRBV18, the J call TRBJ2-1, with D maybe TRBD2 (5 bases). With 2 bases removed from V and 0 bases from J, the gap between germline ends came to 8 bases. CDR1 KGHSH and CDR2 LQKENI come from the germline V gene. This CDR3 is built from 15 residues. The chain's CDR3 is CASSPEGTSYNEQFF. CDR3 in DNA: TGTGCCAGCTCACCAGAGGGTACCTCCTACAATGAGCAGTTCTTC.

This clone was recorded once. This CDR3 reads CASSISGVTEAFF. CDR3 nucleotide sequence: TGTGCCAGTAGTATATCAGGGGTCACTGAAGCTTTCTTT. The chain carries TRBV19 and TRBJ1-1, with D possibly being TRBD1 (6 bases). V was pared by 2 bases and J by 4 bases, with 8 bases between. This CDR3 has 13 amino acids. Germline V lookup: CDR1 LNHDA, CDR2 SQIVND (reference sequence).

This clone has a handful of counts. The chain is built from TRBV12-2 and TRBJ2-7; TRBD2 was called by the table and not checked on the DNA. TRBV12-2 is designated a pseudogene. This CDR3 contains 18 residues. The CDR3, as DNA: TGTGCAAGTCGCTTCCTTCCCGGGACTAGCGGGAGGGTCCACGAGCAGTACTTC. Protein: CASRFLPGTSGRVHEQYF.

The rearrangement joins TRBV19 to TRBJ2-5; 15 bases match TRBD2. The germline V gene has CDR1 LNHDA and CDR2 SQIVND (reference sequence). Germline trimming cut 3 bases from V and 5 bases from J; bases unmatched to any gene: 4. The CDR3 has 16 residues. The CDR3 here is CASSIQGLAGGETQYF. The CDR3 DNA reads as TGTGCCAGTAGTATTCAGGGACTAGCGGGAGGTGAGACCCAGTACTTC.

The V and J genes are TRBV23-1 and TRBJ2-7, with 9 nucleotides matching TRBD1. TRBV23-1 is assigned to the ORF class and has an uncertain function. V lost 4 bases, J lost 3 bases, and 10 bases stayed unmatched. CDR3 size: 16 residues. The CDR3 spells CASSRGTRTGDYEQYF. CDR3 nucleotides: TGCGCCAGCAGTCGGGGGACCCGGACAGGGGACTACGAGCAGTACTTC.

The CDR3 bases are TGTGCCAGCAGCTTAGACTCCCCCACCCGACTCATATACGAGCAGTACTTC. Amino acid sequence: CASSLDSPTRLIYEQYF. The rearrangement uses TRBV11-3 and TRBJ2-7; no clear D gene. This CDR3 comprises 17 residues. Trimming removed 0 bases at V and 4 bases at J, with 19 bases between. The germline gives CDR1 SGHNT, CDR2 YENEEA.

The gene calls are TRBV7-2 and TRBJ2-1, with 8 bases that match TRBD2. Germline V gives CDR1 SGHTA, CDR2 FQGNSA. The CDR3 contains 15 residues. Trimming removed 11 bases from V and 7 bases from J; junction bases left unmatched: 16. The CDR3 DNA reads as TGTGCCTCGGGGGCGTGGCGGACTAGCCGTAATGAGCAGTTCTTC. It yields the protein CASGAWRTSRNEQFF.

The J gene is TRBJ2-7, the V gene TRBV10-2, with D possibly being TRBD1 (6 bases). The CDR3 contains 15 residues. Germline V gene lookup returns CDR1 WSHSY and CDR2 SAAADI. The V end was cut by 7 bases, the J end by 0 bases, with 16 bases between. The CDR3 coding sequence is TGCGCCAGCAAAGGACAGTCGGCCCCCTCCTACGAGCAGTACTTC. It yields the protein CASKGQSAPSYEQYF.